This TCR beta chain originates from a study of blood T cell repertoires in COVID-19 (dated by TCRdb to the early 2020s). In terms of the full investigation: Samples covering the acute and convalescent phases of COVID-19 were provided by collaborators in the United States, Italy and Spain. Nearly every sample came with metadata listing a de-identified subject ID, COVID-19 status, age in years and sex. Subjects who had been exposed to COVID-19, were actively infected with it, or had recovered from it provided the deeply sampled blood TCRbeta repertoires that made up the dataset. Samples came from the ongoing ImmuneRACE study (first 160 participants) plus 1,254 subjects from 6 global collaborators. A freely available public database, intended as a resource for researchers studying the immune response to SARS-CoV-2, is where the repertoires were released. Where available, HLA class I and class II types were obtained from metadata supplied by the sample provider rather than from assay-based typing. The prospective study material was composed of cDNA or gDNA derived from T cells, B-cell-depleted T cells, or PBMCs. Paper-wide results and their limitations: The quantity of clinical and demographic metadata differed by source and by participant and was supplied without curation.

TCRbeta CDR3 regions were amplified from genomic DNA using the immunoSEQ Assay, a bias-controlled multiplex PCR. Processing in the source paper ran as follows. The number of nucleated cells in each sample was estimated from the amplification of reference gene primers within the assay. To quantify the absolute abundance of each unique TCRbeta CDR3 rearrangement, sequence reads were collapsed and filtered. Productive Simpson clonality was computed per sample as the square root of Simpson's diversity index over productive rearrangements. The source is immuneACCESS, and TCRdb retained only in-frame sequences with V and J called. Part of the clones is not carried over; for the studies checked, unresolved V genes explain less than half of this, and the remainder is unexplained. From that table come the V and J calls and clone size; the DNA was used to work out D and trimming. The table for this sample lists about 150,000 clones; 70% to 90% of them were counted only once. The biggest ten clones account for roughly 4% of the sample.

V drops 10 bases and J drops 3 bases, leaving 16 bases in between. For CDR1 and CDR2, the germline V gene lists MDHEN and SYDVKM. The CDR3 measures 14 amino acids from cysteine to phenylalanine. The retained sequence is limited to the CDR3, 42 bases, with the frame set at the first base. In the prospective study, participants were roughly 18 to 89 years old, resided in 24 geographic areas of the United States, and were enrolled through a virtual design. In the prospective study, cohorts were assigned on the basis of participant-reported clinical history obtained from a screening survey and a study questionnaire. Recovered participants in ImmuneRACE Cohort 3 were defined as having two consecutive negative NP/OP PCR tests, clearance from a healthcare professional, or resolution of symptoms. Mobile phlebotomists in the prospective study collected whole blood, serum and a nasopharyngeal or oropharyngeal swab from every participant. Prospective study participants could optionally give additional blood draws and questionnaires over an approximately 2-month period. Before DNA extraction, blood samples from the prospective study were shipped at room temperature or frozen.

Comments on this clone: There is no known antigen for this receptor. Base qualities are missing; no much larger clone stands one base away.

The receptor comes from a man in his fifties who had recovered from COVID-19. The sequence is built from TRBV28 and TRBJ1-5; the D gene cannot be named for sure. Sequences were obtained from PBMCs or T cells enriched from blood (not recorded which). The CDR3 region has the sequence CAIHSRHPNQPQHF. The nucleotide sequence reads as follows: TGTGCCATCCACAGTAGACACCCCAATCAGCCCCAGCATTTT.